Given below is one T cell receptor (beta chain) in context. The data were obtained in a study of T cell changes during pregnancy in multiple sclerosis. TCRdb's copy holds only in-frame clones and misses some; the assay was immunoSEQ multiplex PCR. The sample carries roughly 53,000 clones, roughly 90% recorded once. The TCR comes from a female donor with multiple sclerosis, enrolled in a pregnancy study. Sequencing used CD8+ T cells from peripheral blood mononuclear cells, obtained before pregnancy.

The chain's CDR3 is CASSIRDRVDRLNTGELFF. In DNA, the CDR3 is TGTGCCAGTAGTATTCGGGACAGGGTGGACCGGTTGAACACCGGGGAGCTGTTTTTT. The rearrangement joins TRBV19 to TRBJ2-2; 9 bases are a match to TRBD1. CDR3 length: 19 residues. The V gene end was trimmed by 3 bases and the J gene end by 1 base; junction bases not matched to a gene: 12. Germline CDR1 reads LNHDA; CDR2 reads SQIVND (reference sequence).